The 19 T cell receptor beta chains in this list originate from one sample, sequenced in a study of blood T cell repertoires in COVID-19. Only in-frame clones appear in the TCRdb table, and some are missing; sequencing was by immunoSEQ multiplex PCR. The table lists tens of thousands of clones, approximately 88% of them singletons. Material for sequencing was peripheral blood. Source of these receptors: a human donor in a cohort sampled during active COVID-19.

The gene calls are TRBV27 and TRBJ2-1; D possibly corresponds to TRBD2 (6 bases). Germline loops: CDR1 MNHEY, CDR2 SMNVEV (reference sequence). Trimming cost V 3 bases and J 10 bases, with 16 bases left between them. CDR3 length: 14 residues. As DNA, the CDR3 is TGTGCCAGCAGTTTCCCTGGGGGGTTTGAGGAGCAGTTCTTC. Translating gives CASSFPGGFEEQFF.

This chain joins TRBV25-1 and TRBJ2-7; D not certain. CDR1 is MGHDK and CDR2 is SYGVNS in the germline V gene. The CDR3 has 13 residues. V was trimmed by 0 bases and J by 5 bases, leaving 8 bases between them. CDR3 sequence: CASSEYEAHEQYF. CDR3 in DNA: TGTGCCAGCAGTGAATACGAGGCCCACGAGCAGTACTTC.

Turning to this clone: An end of the junction does not agree with germline; a read error may underlie this. V and J are TRBV6-5 and TRBJ1-5, with 7 bases identical to TRBD1. The CDR3 has 16 amino acids. Germline lookup yields CDR1 MNHEY and CDR2 SVGAGI. In nucleotides, the CDR3 is TGTGCCAGCAGTCACTCCCGGGACAGATATAATCAGCCCCAGCATTTT. Its translation: CASSHSRDRYNQPQHF.

The chain has TRBV7-9 and TRBJ2-6, with 9 bases fitting TRBD1. From germline, CDR1 is SEHNR and CDR2 FQNEAQ (reference sequence). The CDR3 runs 17 residues. Trimming took 4 bases from V and 3 from J; bases not matched to a gene: 7. CDR3 in amino acids: CASSSKWTGDGANVLTF. The CDR3 DNA reads TGTGCCAGCAGCTCCAAATGGACAGGGGATGGGGCCAACGTCCTGACTTTC.

The chain joins TRBV2 to TRBJ1-5; 8 nucleotides match TRBD1. V lost 1 base to trimming and J lost 6 bases; unmatched junction nucleotides: 5. The CDR3 consists of 15 residues. The germline CDR1 and CDR2 sequences are SNHLY and FYNNEI. CDR3 amino acids: CASSEGRTGSQPQHF. The CDR3 nucleotides are TGTGCCAGCAGTGAAGGACGGACAGGGTCTCAGCCCCAGCATTTT.

This sequence joins TRBV19 and TRBJ2-2, with D perhaps TRBD2 (6 bases). Germline V gene lookup returns CDR1 LNHDA and CDR2 SQIVND (reference sequence). CDR3 size: 14 residues. Trimming shortened V by 5 bases and J by 7 bases, and 14 bases separated the two germline ends. CDR3 residues: CASSPLTSFGELFF. CDR3 DNA sequence: TGTGCCAGTAGTCCCCTGACTAGTTTCGGGGAGCTGTTTTTT.

J is TRBJ2-3 and V is TRBV7-9; D unclear. CDR1 is SEHNR, CDR2 FQNEAQ, per germline (reference sequence). V lost 4 bases and J 2 bases, leaving 4 bases between the germline ends. The CDR3 has 12 amino acids. In DNA form, the CDR3 reads TGTGCCAGCAGCTCCCTCACAGATACGCAGTATTTT. This translates into CASSSLTDTQYF.

The V call is TRBV3-1 (or the pseudogene TRBV3-2), the J call TRBJ2-1; 16 bases fit TRBD2. The V gene's germline CDR1 is LGHDT and CDR2 YNNKEL (reference sequence). The CDR3 length is 18 residues. V shed 4 bases, J shed 0 bases, and the junction held 3 bases outside the gene matches. This chain's CDR3 is CASSRGTSGRVSYNEQFF. Here the CDR3 DNA reads TGTGCCAGCAGCCGTGGGACTAGCGGGAGGGTCTCCTACAATGAGCAGTTCTTC.

The chain recombines TRBV18 with TRBJ1-1; D uncertain. From germline, CDR1 is KGHSH and CDR2 LQKENI. This CDR3 has 13 residues. The V end was cut by 3 bases, the J end by 10 bases, with 15 bases between. The CDR3 loop reads CASSPRQREGAFF. CDR3 in DNA: TGTGCCAGCTCACCGAGGCAGCGAGAGGGAGCTTTCTTT.

This chain joins TRBV4-2 and TRBJ1-1, with 7 bases matching TRBD1. CDR1 and CDR2 (germline): LGHNA, YNFKEQ. This CDR3 has 14 residues. Germline trimming cut 2 bases from V and 7 bases from J; bases unmatched to any gene: 7. CDR3 DNA sequence: TGTGCCAGCAGCCAACCAGACAGGGCTAGTGAAGCTTTCTTT. Amino acids: CASSQPDRASEAFF.

The chain is built from TRBV27 and TRBJ1-1; 9 nucleotides match TRBD1. The CDR3 loop spans 16 amino acids. V dropped 4 bases and J dropped 8; count of bases not matched to a gene: 14. Looked up from germline, CDR1 is MNHEY and CDR2 is SMNVEV (reference sequence). The CDR3: CASSSPGQGPSSEAFF. The CDR3 DNA is TGTGCCAGCAGTTCCCCGGGACAGGGCCCTTCATCAGAAGCTTTCTTT.

The chain combines TRBV5-5 with TRBJ1-5; no firm D call. The CDR3 runs 17 residues. V was trimmed by 0 bases and J by 1 base, leaving 14 bases between them. Per germline, CDR1 SGHKS and CDR2 YYEKEE (reference sequence). CDR3 nucleotides: TGTGCCAGCAGCTTGGGCCCGGGGATGGAGAGCAATCAGCCCCAGCATTTT. Translation: CASSLGPGMESNQPQHF.

The J gene is TRBJ1-2, the V gene TRBV7-2; D not resolved. Germline CDR1 reads SGHTA; CDR2 reads FQGNSA. The V and J ends lost 5 bases and 3 bases respectively, with 7 bases between them. This CDR3 comprises 12 residues. CDR3: CASSPTDYGYTF. The CDR3 region has the DNA TGTGCCAGCAGCCCCACGGACTATGGCTACACCTTC.

Notes on this clone: Compared with germline, one end of the junction differs, possibly owing to a read error. This rearrangement joins TRBV7-8 to TRBJ1-5, with no clear D. The CDR3 runs 18 residues. Germline V gives CDR1 SGHVS, CDR2 FQNEAQ. The CDR3 reads CASTLSTTRQASSQPQHF. The CDR3 DNA follows: TGTGCCAGCACCTTATCAACGACTAGGCAGGCCTCCAGCCAGCCCCAGCATTTT. Full variable domain (missing parts from reference TRBV7-8 and TRBJ1-5): GAGVSQSPRYKVAKRGQDVALRCDPISGHVSLFWYQQALGQGPEFLTYFQNEAQLDKSGLPSDRFFAERPEGSVSTLKIQRTQQEDSAVYLCASTLSTTRQASSQPQHFGDGTRLSIL.

The CDR3 coding sequence is TGTGCCAGCAGCACAACGACAGGGAGTAATTCACCCCTCCACTTT. Translating it yields CASSTTTGSNSPLHF. This sequence joins TRBV9 and TRBJ1-6, with TRBD1 identical over 7 bases. The CDR3 spans 15 residues. Germline lookup yields CDR1 SGDLS and CDR2 YYNGEE. V was clipped by 4 bases and J by 6 bases; unmatched bases: 7.

The chain carries TRBV3-1 (or the pseudogene TRBV3-2) and TRBJ1-1, with 7 bases fitting TRBD1. Germline CDR1 and CDR2: LGHDT and YNNKEL (reference sequence). Trimming took 4 bases from V and 2 from J; bases not matched to a gene: 7. The CDR3 extends over 15 amino acids. This chain's CDR3 is CASSRHRGYNTEAFF. In DNA, the CDR3 is TGTGCCAGCAGCCGGCACAGGGGCTACAACACTGAAGCTTTCTTT.

The J gene is TRBJ2-7, the V gene TRBV7-2, with 7 bases fitting TRBD1. The CDR3 consists of 15 residues. CDR1 and CDR2 (germline): SGHTA, FQGNSA. Unmatched junction bases numbered 13, after V lost 5 bases and J lost 6 bases. CDR3 loop: CASSPFGTARGEQYF. The CDR3 DNA is TGTGCCAGCAGCCCCTTCGGGACAGCTCGGGGCGAGCAGTACTTC.

In DNA form, the CDR3 reads TGTGCCACCAGCAGAACTACATATGAGCAGTTCTTC. Protein product: CATSRTTYEQFF. The chain joins TRBV15 to TRBJ2-1; D is unclear. The ends were cut back, 2 bases at V and 8 bases at J, with 7 bases in the middle. Germline CDR1 LNHNV, CDR2 YYDKDF (reference sequence). The CDR3 is 12 amino acids.

The chain recombines TRBV19 with TRBJ2-7; 9 bases are shared with TRBD2. Germline V gene lookup returns CDR1 LNHDA and CDR2 SQIVND (reference sequence). Trimming at V came to 2 bases and at J to 4 bases, leaving 3 bases not matched to a gene. This CDR3 is built from 14 residues. CDR3 sequence reads: CASSITAGGYEQYF. The CDR3 DNA reads as TGTGCCAGTAGTATAACAGCGGGAGGATACGAGCAGTACTTC.